Following are 30 T cell receptor beta chains from one sample sequenced in a study of blood T cell repertoires in COVID-19. The protocol was immunoSEQ multiplex PCR, while the TCRdb copy is restricted to in-frame clones and leaves out a portion. The repertoire holds tens of thousands of clones, with more than 60% as singletons. The sample was peripheral blood. These receptors all stem from a human donor with active or convalescent COVID-19. The donor label of this sample is uncertain.

This sequence joins TRBV3-1 (or the pseudogene TRBV3-2) and TRBJ1-5; D unclear. Germline-derived CDR1 and CDR2 are LGHDT and YNNKEL (reference sequence). Trimming cost V 0 bases and J 2 bases, with 8 bases left between them. The CDR3 has 15 residues. CDR3 loop: CASSQDTSGNQPQHF. Written as DNA, the CDR3 is TGTGCCAGCAGCCAAGACACGAGCGGCAATCAGCCCCAGCATTTT.

The chain combines TRBV7-2 with TRBJ2-2; a possible D gene is TRBD1 (6 bases). The CDR3 runs 15 residues. Trimming removed 4 bases from V and 4 bases from J, with 13 bases in between. The V gene's germline CDR1 is SGHTA and CDR2 FQGNSA. CDR3 nucleotides: TGTGCCAGCAGCTCCAGTCGGACAGTCACCGGGGAGCTGTTTTTT. Translated, it gives CASSSSRTVTGELFF.

The rearrangement joins TRBV7-2 to TRBJ2-3; 8 positions match TRBD1. After removal of 4 bases from V and 8 bases from J, the junction contained 8 bases not matched to a gene. The CDR3 consists of 14 residues. Germline V lookup: CDR1 SGHTA, CDR2 FQGNSA. The CDR3 reads CASSSGQVQGTQYF. The CDR3 nucleotides read TGTGCCAGCAGCTCGGGACAGGTTCAAGGTACGCAGTATTTT.

The V call is TRBV5-5, the J call TRBJ1-3; D uncertain. CDR1 SGHKS and CDR2 YYEKEE come from the germline V gene (reference sequence). Trimming removed 2 bases at V and 0 bases at J, with 6 bases between. The CDR3 runs 14 residues. This chain's CDR3 is CASSLTASGNTIYF. The CDR3 coding sequence is TGTGCCAGCAGCTTAACAGCCTCTGGAAACACCATATATTTT.

This clone was counted between two and nine times. The V gene is TRBV30, the J gene TRBJ1-5; a possible D gene is TRBD1 (5 bases). The germline gives CDR1 GTSNPN, CDR2 SVGIG (reference sequence). The CDR3 has 14 amino acids. The V end was cut by 1 base, the J end by 4 bases, with 11 bases between. As DNA, the CDR3 is TGTGCCTGGAGTGCGGGGGATTTGAATCAGCCCCAGCATTTT. Amino acid sequence: CAWSAGDLNQPQHF.

The chain uses TRBV24-1 and TRBJ2-6; 7 bases are a match to TRBD1. V shed 4 bases and J 2 bases; nucleotides not matched to a gene: 13. The length of the CDR3 is 19 residues. Germline V gene lookup returns CDR1 KGHDR and CDR2 SFDVKD. CDR3 in DNA: TGTGCCACCAGTGACTCACGACAGGGACCCTTACCTGGGGCCAACGTCCTGACTTTC. This codes for CATSDSRQGPLPGANVLTF.

The chain carries TRBV12-3 or TRBV12-4 and TRBJ2-5; the match to TRBD1 covers 7 bases. V lost 6 bases, J lost 5 bases, and 6 bases stayed unmatched. The CDR3 is made up of 13 amino acids. The CDR3 coding sequence is TGTGCCAGCAGACGGGACAGTCTTGAGACCCAGTACTTC. Translating gives CASRRDSLETQYF.

The rearrangement joins TRBV19 to TRBJ1-3; D call uncertain. V lost 5 bases and J 0 bases, leaving 8 bases between the germline ends. CDR3 length: 14 amino acids. From germline, CDR1 is LNHDA and CDR2 SQIVND (reference sequence). CDR3 bases: TGTGCCAGTAGTCCCCAGGCCTCTGGAAACACCATATATTTT. Translation gives CASSPQASGNTIYF.

The chain combines TRBV18 with TRBJ2-1; the match to TRBD1 covers 7 bases. Germline-derived CDR1 and CDR2 are KGHSH and LQKENI. The CDR3 totals 15 residues. The J segment lost 6 bases and the V segment lost 0 bases, leaving 5 bases of the junction unmatched. In DNA form, the CDR3 reads TGTGCCAGCTCACCACCGACAGGGTATCTCAATGAGCAGTTCTTC. It is translated as CASSPPTGYLNEQFF.

The CDR3 DNA reads TGTGCCAGTAGTGCAACGCAGGGGAGGGTCAACGAGCAGTACTTC. This encodes CASSATQGRVNEQYF. V and J are TRBV19 and TRBJ2-7; a possible D gene is TRBD2 (7 bases). Germline CDR1 and CDR2: LNHDA and SQIVND (reference sequence). With 5 bases removed from V and 5 bases from J, the gap between germline ends came to 19 bases. The CDR3 length is 15 residues.

The chain employs TRBV5-6 and TRBJ1-5; a weak D match, TRBD1 (6 bases). V gave up 4 bases and J gave up 2 bases, with 13 bases separating them. This CDR3 is 15 amino acids long. Germline V CDR1 and CDR2: SGHDT, YYEEEE. As DNA, the CDR3 is TGTGCCAGCAGCCGAACATGGACAGGCAATCAGCCCCAGCATTTT. Translation gives CASSRTWTGNQPQHF.

The J gene is TRBJ2-7, the V gene TRBV29-1, with D uncertain. The CDR3 sequence is 14 residues long. Deletions cut 6 bases from V and 3 bases from J, with 18 bases between. The V gene's germline CDR1 is SQVTM and CDR2 ANQGSEA. The DNA for the CDR3 is TGCAGCGTAGGTAGTCCCACAGTCCACTACGAGCAGTACTTC. Residues: CSVGSPTVHYEQYF.

The chain has TRBV4-2 and TRBJ2-5, with 12 bases that match TRBD2. This CDR3 is 17 amino acids long. Losses at the gene ends were 1 base for V and 5 bases for J; bases not matched to a gene: 8. Germline values: CDR1 LGHNA, CDR2 YNFKEQ. For the CDR3, the DNA is TGTGCCAGCAGCCAAGGGCTAGCGGGAGGGCCGGGGGAGACCCAGTACTTC. Encoded protein: CASSQGLAGGPGETQYF.

The chain combines TRBV7-3 with TRBJ2-3; the match to TRBD2 covers 7 bases. V was pared by 5 bases and J by 1 base, with 9 bases of the junction left unmatched. In germline, CDR1 is SGHTA, CDR2 FQGTGA. This CDR3 has 16 residues. The CDR3 bases are TGTGCCAGCAGCCTAGGACTAGAGGATGGCACAGATACGCAGTATTTT. It translates to CASSLGLEDGTDTQYF.

The chain joins TRBV15 to TRBJ1-2; D remains unclear. CDR3 length: 14 residues. Germline CDR1 and CDR2: LNHNV and YYDKDF (reference sequence). V lost 0 bases and J lost 8, with 13 bases in between. CDR3 bases: TGTGCCACCAGCAGAGATACGCGATCTTGGGGCTACACCTTC. Its translation: CATSRDTRSWGYTF.

V and J are TRBV5-6 and TRBJ2-3; the match to TRBD2 covers 9 bases. The J segment lost 2 bases and the V segment lost 4 bases, leaving 5 bases of the junction unmatched. Germline CDR1 reads SGHDT; CDR2 reads YYEEEE. CDR3 length equals 15 residues. Written as DNA, the CDR3 is TGTGCCAGCAGCCCCCTAGCGGGGCCCACAGATACGCAGTATTTT. This translates into CASSPLAGPTDTQYF.

The V call is TRBV5-1, the J call TRBJ2-7; 9 bases align to TRBD2. Germline CDR1 is SGHRS and CDR2 is YFSETQ. The CDR3 is 15 residues long. Germline trimming cut 3 bases from V and 0 bases from J; bases unmatched to any gene: 4. In nucleotides, the CDR3 is TGCGCCAGCAGCTCGGGGACTAGCCGCTCCTACGAGCAGTACTTC. It is translated as CASSSGTSRSYEQYF.

The chain is built from TRBV30 and TRBJ1-4; TRBD1 matches at 7 bases. The CDR3 is 16 amino acids. In germline, CDR1 is GTSNPN, CDR2 SVGIG (reference sequence). V lost 0 bases and J lost 5; bases outside the gene matches: 9. This chain's CDR3 is CAWSVNGQGGNEKLFF. In DNA form, the CDR3 reads TGTGCCTGGAGTGTAAACGGGCAGGGGGGAAATGAAAAACTGTTTTTT. Looking up the rest from reference TRBV30 and TRBJ1-4 gives the full variable domain: SQTIHQWPATLVQPVGSPLSLECTVEGTSNPNLYWYRQAAGRGLQLLFYSVGIGQISSEVPQNLSASRPQDRQFILSSKKLLLSDSGFYLCAWSVNGQGGNEKLFFGSGTQLSVL.

The CDR3 coding sequence is TGTGCCTGGAGTGGACAGGGAGGAACTAATGAAAAACTGTTTTTT. As protein: CAWSGQGGTNEKLFF. The chain recombines TRBV30 with TRBJ1-4, with TRBD1 matching 7 bases. The germline CDR1 and CDR2 sequences are GTSNPN and SVGIG (reference sequence). CDR3 length: 15 amino acids. After removal of 1 base from V and 1 base from J, the junction contained 3 bases not matched to a gene.

CDR3 nucleotides: TGTGCCTGGAGGGTAGCGGGAGGGACCGGGGAGCTGTTTTTT. Encoded protein: CAWRVAGGTGELFF. The chain links TRBV30 to TRBJ2-2, with 11 bases matching TRBD2. The length of the CDR3 is 14 residues. V was pared by 3 bases and J by 5 bases, with 2 bases of the junction left unmatched. Germline CDR1 GTSNPN, CDR2 SVGIG (reference sequence).

This clone was detected ten times or more. This chain joins TRBV5-8 and TRBJ2-3; possible D gene TRBD2, 5 bases. CDR3 length: 15 residues. Trimming cost V 4 bases and J 2 bases, with 14 bases left between them. Germline V gene sequence: CDR1 SGHTS, CDR2 YDEGEE. The CDR3 loop reads CASSPPGSLTDTQYF. Here the CDR3 DNA reads TGTGCCAGCAGCCCTCCGGGATCGCTCACAGATACGCAGTATTTT.

This chain uses TRBV7-6 with TRBJ1-1; perhaps TRBD1 as D (5 bases). Trimming took 4 bases from V and 2 from J, leaving 17 bases between them. Germline CDR1 SGHVS, CDR2 FNYEAQ. This CDR3 spans 16 amino acids. The DNA of the CDR3 is TGTGCCAGCAGCTCAAGGCAGGGAGGGGAAAACACTGAAGCTTTCTTT. Translating gives CASSSRQGGENTEAFF. The full variable domain, its missing parts supplied by reference TRBV7-6 and TRBJ1-1, is GAGVSQSPRYKVTKRGQDVALRCDPISGHVSLYWYRQALGQGPEFLTYFNYEAQQDKSGLPNDRFSAERPEGSISTLTIQRTEQRDSAMYRCASSSRQGGENTEAFFGQGTRLTVV.

The genes are TRBV6-5 and TRBJ1-1; D gene unclear. Per the germline V gene, CDR1 is MNHEY and CDR2 is SVGAGI. The length of the CDR3 is 12 residues. The V end was cut by 7 bases, the J end by 3 bases, with 9 bases between. The CDR3 DNA follows: TGTGCCAGCACTACCGGGTACACTGAAGCTTTCTTT. Encoded protein: CASTTGYTEAFF.

V gene TRBV6-2 or TRBV6-3 combines with J gene TRBJ2-1, with 8 bases fitting TRBD2. The CDR3 is 17 amino acids. V lost 0 bases to trimming and J lost 3 bases; unmatched junction nucleotides: 7. The germline V gene has CDR1 MNHEY and CDR2 SVGEGT. Written as DNA, the CDR3 is TGTGCCAGCAGTTACTCCCCCCCGGGAGGGCTCTACAATGAGCAGTTCTTC. Translation: CASSYSPPGGLYNEQFF.

The CDR3 loop reads CASSSQGYGYTF. CDR3 nucleotide sequence: TGTGCCAGCAGTTCACAGGGGTATGGCTACACCTTC. The chain has TRBV12-3 or TRBV12-4 and TRBJ1-2; 7 bases are shared with TRBD1. CDR3 length equals 12 residues. V lost 4 bases, J lost 5 bases, and 1 base stayed unmatched.

The chain is built from TRBV6-1 and TRBJ2-1; D perhaps matches TRBD1 (6 bases). Deletions cut 2 bases from V and 6 bases from J, with 14 bases between. Germline V lookup: CDR1 MNHNS, CDR2 SASEGT. The CDR3 runs to 15 residues. The CDR3, as DNA: TGTGCCAGCAGTGAAATCCGGACAGCGGCCAATGAGCAGTTCTTC. It is translated as CASSEIRTAANEQFF.

The chain joins TRBV6-5 to TRBJ2-5, with D maybe TRBD2 (5 bases). CDR1 MNHEY and CDR2 SVGAGI come from the germline V gene. The CDR3 is 13 residues long. Trimming took off 8 bases at V and 7 bases at J, with 17 bases between the two ends. The CDR3 sequence is CASAPGGSGTQYF. For the CDR3, the DNA is TGTGCCAGCGCTCCTGGCGGGTCGGGGACCCAGTACTTC.

This clone was observed once. The rearrangement joins TRBV4-3 to TRBJ2-1, with 7 nucleotides matching TRBD2. This CDR3 has 15 amino acids. Germline V gene sequence: CDR1 LGHNA, CDR2 YSLEER. V lost 5 bases and J lost 8; bases outside the gene matches: 12. CDR3 region: CASSWGGPQIDEQFF. The CDR3 DNA reads TGCGCCAGCAGCTGGGGAGGGCCTCAAATAGATGAGCAGTTCTTC.

V usage is TRBV25-1 and J usage is TRBJ2-4, with 7 bases fitting TRBD2. This CDR3 has 17 residues. V dropped 3 bases and J dropped 4; count of bases not matched to a gene: 12. Germline CDR1 reads MGHDK; CDR2 reads SYGVNS. This CDR3 is CASSDSFLGGAKNIQYF. CDR3 sequence (DNA): TGTGCCAGCAGTGACTCCTTCCTGGGAGGGGCTAAAAACATTCAGTACTTC.

This clone has a single count. The genes are TRBV28 and TRBJ1-4, with D perhaps matching TRBD1 (6 bases). The CDR3 totals 15 residues. Germline CDR1 reads MDHEN; CDR2 reads SYDVKM. The V end lost 3 bases, the J end lost 7 bases, and 15 bases lay between the germline ends. DNA of the CDR3: TGTGCCAGCAGTTTTGTAGGGAGGGGGAGTGAAAAACTGTTTTTT. Its translation is CASSFVGRGSEKLFF. Supplemented by reference TRBV28 and TRBJ1-4, the full variable domain reads DVKVTQSSRYLVKRTGEKVFLECVQDMDHENMFWYRQDPGLGLRLIYFSYDVKMKEKGDIPEGYSVSREKKERFSLILESASTNQTSMYLCASSFVGRGSEKLFFGSGTQLSVL.